The clone carrying this T cell receptor beta chain was seen at least ten times. What it binds is not known. Time point specified: newly diagnosed GD, antithyroid drugs for less than 3 months. The TCR library was prepared using RNA isolated from PBMCs. Patient provenance is recorded as an endocrinology department in Xi'an, China. The sample belongs to a study of regulatory T cells in long-lasting Graves disease. Findings of the study overall: Preferential use of TRBV28, TRBJ1-2 and TRBJ2-5 was seen in persistent disease.

Library construction for TCR beta used iRepertoire HTBI primers and Arm-PCR of CDR3 regions. TCRdb reprocessed the multiplex PCR reads via MiXCR and lists one record per CDR3 protein. The table lists 350,000 to 500,000 distinct CDR3 sequences, over 15% of them singletons. V lost 5 bases and J lost 9; bases outside the gene matches: 7. The germline gives CDR1 SEHNR, CDR2 FQNEAQ (reference sequence). The CDR3 spans 15 residues. These data were also reused for a study on T cells in Graves' hyperthyroidism and ophthalmopathy. That report adds: Most thyroid clonotypes that were expanded above 0.001 also turned up in blood.

This TCR was sampled from a woman aged 18-29 years with Graves disease. V is TRBV7-9 and J is TRBJ2-1; 13 positions agree with TRBD2. The sample was peripheral blood mononuclear cells (PBMCs), taken at new diagnosis, from a patient treated with antithyroid drugs. The CDR3 region has the DNA TGTGCCAGCAGCCGTCCGGGACTAGCGGGAACTGAGCAGTTCTTC. Translating gives CASSRPGLAGTEQFF.